One sample yielded the 18 T cell receptor beta chains listed below, sequenced in a study of T cells after yellow fever vaccination. TCRdb re-analysed the 5' RACE reads in MiXCR, keeping a single row per CDR3 protein. The table has 230,000 or so distinct CDR3 sequences, 3.6% seen once. The sequencing here drew on PBMCs, taken 15 days after the yellow fever booster vaccination. These receptor sequences come from a man in his late teens or twenties who received the YFV17D yellow fever vaccine.

This clonotype appeared many times. CDR3 in DNA: TGTGCCAGCAGCCAAGTACTCGGCGGGGGGGCTGCTCATGAGCAGTTCTTC. Residues: CASSQVLGGGAAHEQFF. The rearrangement uses TRBV4-2 and TRBJ2-1; 9 bases map to TRBD2. J was trimmed by 8 bases and V by 1 base; bases with no gene match: 12. The length of the CDR3 is 17 residues. In germline, CDR1 is LGHNA, CDR2 YNFKEQ.

This clonotype was seen at least ten times. The rearrangement uses TRBV12-3 or TRBV12-4 and TRBJ1-5, with D possibly TRBD1 on 5 matching bases. The CDR3 covers 15 residues. Trimming shortened V by 5 bases and J by 7 bases, and 18 bases separated the two germline ends. The CDR3 is CASSPNRGAGQPQHF. DNA of the CDR3: TGTGCCAGCAGTCCTAACAGAGGGGCAGGGCAGCCCCAGCATTTT.

This clonotype was counted at least ten times. V gene TRBV5-5 combines with J gene TRBJ2-4; D remains ambiguous. The CDR3 loop spans 16 amino acids. CDR1 and CDR2 from the germline V gene are SGHKS and YYEKEE (reference sequence). Between the trimmed V and J ends, which lost 4 bases and 9 bases, there was a span of 23 bases. The CDR3 coding sequence is TGTGCCAGCAGCCCCATCAGTGGGCTCGGTTTTGGCATTCAGTACTTC. It specifies CASSPISGLGFGIQYF.

The chain recombines TRBV7-3 with TRBJ2-3; no definite D call. CDR1 and CDR2 from the germline V gene are SGHTA and FQGTGA. Trimming cost V 3 bases and J 2 bases, with 9 bases left between them. The CDR3 totals 14 residues. This CDR3 reads CASSFRGITDTQYF. The CDR3 region has the DNA TGTGCCAGCAGCTTTCGAGGAATCACAGATACGCAGTATTTT.

The table lists this clonotype with many counts. This chain links TRBV6-5 with TRBJ2-1; no clear D. V was trimmed by 5 bases and J by 3 bases, leaving 17 bases between them. Germline V CDR1 and CDR2: MNHEY, SVGAGI. This CDR3 comprises 16 residues. Written as DNA, the CDR3 is TGTGCCAGCAGTGACCTCTCGGCAGGTCTCTACAATGAGCAGTTCTTC. Protein sequence: CASSDLSAGLYNEQFF.

This clonotype was recorded at least ten times. This sequence joins TRBV7-6 and TRBJ2-2; D is unclear. Germline CDR1 is SGHVS and CDR2 is FNYEAQ. V gave up 1 base and J gave up 5 bases, with 11 bases separating them. The CDR3 spans 15 residues. CDR3 DNA: TGTGCCAGCAGCTTAGGAAGGGTCGGGACCGGGGAGCTGTTTTTT. Encoded protein: CASSLGRVGTGELFF.

This clonotype was recorded at least ten times. The chain has TRBV7-9 and TRBJ2-7; 7 bases fit TRBD1. J gave up 0 bases and V 3 bases, and 2 bases lay outside the gene matches. The CDR3 contains 14 residues. The germline V gene encodes CDR1 SEHNR and CDR2 FQNEAQ (reference sequence). The chain's CDR3 is CASSFRDSSYEQYV. For the CDR3, the DNA is TGTGCCAGCAGCTTTAGGGACAGCTCCTACGAGCAGTACGTC.

This clonotype has at least ten counts. The chain has TRBV27 and TRBJ1-1, with D possibly TRBD1 on 5 matching bases. CDR3 length: 15 amino acids. The germline CDR1 and CDR2 sequences are MNHEY and SMNVEV (reference sequence). V was pared by 6 bases and J by 5 bases, with 19 bases between. CDR3 sequence (DNA): TGTGCCAGCAGCCCTAGGCGCCAGGGCTTAACTGAAGCTTTCTTT. The encoded protein is CASSPRRQGLTEAFF.

This clonotype was found a few times. The chain employs TRBV5-6 and TRBJ2-7; maybe TRBD1 (5 bases). The germline V and J ends were trimmed by 1 base and 3 bases, with 14 bases remaining between them. The germline gives CDR1 SGHDT, CDR2 YYEEEE. This CDR3 has 15 amino acids. CDR3 bases: TGTGCCAGCAGCTTGCCCGGGCAGGGTCACTACGAGCAGTACGTC. This encodes CASSLPGQGHYEQYV.

The chain carries TRBV7-2 and TRBJ2-7, with TRBD2 identical over 10 bases. The CDR3 consists of 15 residues. The ends lost 3 bases at V and 4 bases at J; junction bases unmatched: 6. From germline, CDR1 is SGHTA and CDR2 FQGNSA. CDR3 sequence (DNA): TGTGCCAGCAGCTTTGAAGCGGGGGGGCCGTACGAGCAGTACTTC. Amino acid sequence: CASSFEAGGPYEQYF.

This clonotype occurred many times. The chain links TRBV5-6 to TRBJ2-3, with a possible D match to TRBD2 (5 bases). The CDR3 totals 14 residues. CDR1 SGHDT and CDR2 YYEEEE come from the germline V gene. V lost 1 base, J lost 6 bases, and 12 bases lay in between. CDR3 region: CASSLRGIGDTQYF. The CDR3 coding sequence is TGTGCCAGCAGCTTGCGGGGAATCGGGGATACGCAGTATTTT.

On this clonotype: This may be a read error: a much more frequent sequence differs by one nucleotide. The chain uses TRBV7-2 and TRBJ2-6; the D is unclear. The CDR3 is made up of 16 amino acids. Trimming pared 2 bases from V and 0 bases from J, leaving 8 bases between. The germline V gene encodes CDR1 SGHTA and CDR2 FQGNSA. In DNA, the CDR3 is TGTGCCAGCAGCTTAAAACCCTACTCTGGGGCCAACGTCCTGACTTTC. Translation gives CASSLKPYSGANVLTF.

This clonotype was counted between two and nine times. The gene calls are TRBV24-1 and TRBJ1-5; D is unresolved. Trimming took off 0 bases at V and 4 bases at J, with 0 bases between the two ends. Per the germline V gene, CDR1 is KGHDR and CDR2 is SFDVKD. The CDR3 totals 12 residues. CDR3 in amino acids: CATSDLNQPQHF. The CDR3 nucleotides are TGTGCCACCAGTGATTTGAATCAGCCCCAGCATTTT.

This clonotype appeared many times. The chain is built from TRBV18 and TRBJ2-1; 10 bases fit TRBD1. Germline values: CDR1 KGHSH, CDR2 LQKENI. The CDR3 totals 17 residues. After removal of 3 bases from V and 1 base from J, the junction contained 6 bases not matched to a gene. Here the CDR3 reads CASSPTRTGGSYNEQFF. The CDR3 nucleotides are TGTGCCAGCTCACCCACTAGGACAGGGGGTTCCTACAATGAGCAGTTCTTC.

This clonotype occurred many times. This sequence joins TRBV5-6 and TRBJ2-1; 7 nucleotides match TRBD2. The V segment lost 0 bases and the J segment 6 bases; nucleotides outside the gene matches: 12. Germline CDR1 reads SGHDT; CDR2 reads YYEEEE. The CDR3 sequence is 17 residues long. The CDR3: CASSLVRAGNRINEQFF. Written as DNA, the CDR3 is TGTGCCAGCAGCTTGGTGAGAGCGGGGAACCGGATCAATGAGCAGTTCTTC.

This clonotype was seen at least ten times. J is TRBJ2-3 and V is TRBV20-1, with TRBD2 identical over 12 bases. There are 17 residues in the CDR3. Germline V gene sequence: CDR1 DFQATT, CDR2 SNEGSKA (reference sequence). The V gene end was trimmed by 2 bases and the J gene end by 3 bases; junction bases not matched to a gene: 9. DNA of the CDR3: TGCAGTGCTAGATTTTTCAGACTAGCGGGGGCAACAGATACGCAGTATTTT. This encodes CSARFFRLAGATDTQYF.

This clonotype was seen many times. V and J are TRBV4-3 and TRBJ2-2; 10 bases align to TRBD2. Germline trimming cut 6 bases from V and 1 base from J; bases unmatched to any gene: 2. Germline V gene sequence: CDR1 LGHNA, CDR2 YSLEER. The length of the CDR3 is 15 residues. CDR3: CASRERGGNTGELFF. CDR3 DNA sequence: TGCGCCAGCAGGGAGCGGGGGGGGAACACCGGGGAGCTGTTTTTT.

This clonotype was recorded at least ten times. This chain connects TRBV5-1 to TRBJ1-4; D gene ambiguous. Between the trimmed V and J ends, which lost 4 bases and 0 bases, there was a span of 7 bases. Per germline, CDR1 SGHRS and CDR2 YFSETQ. The CDR3 contains 14 residues. This CDR3 reads CASSLLTTNEKLFF. For the CDR3, the DNA is TGCGCCAGCAGCCTCCTCACAACTAATGAAAAACTGTTTTTT.